Listed below are T cell receptor beta chains from one sample, sequenced in a study of prognosis after radiotherapy for stage I lung cancer. MiXCR, run by TCRdb on the multiplex PCR reads, gives a single entry per CDR3 protein. The sample holds about 14,000 distinct CDR3 sequences, 28% seen once. The sample here was PBMCs, taken before or after stereotactic body radiation therapy (not recorded which). The receptors originated from a donor of 50 years or more with non-small cell lung cancer. The CDR3 runs from the conserved cysteine through the conserved F or W. Fields, in order: clone size, V gene, D gene, J gene, CDR3 protein, CDR3 DNA. A D gene is named only where the DNA matches it firmly. The size field is filled for only some rows; it gives once, few, many or a size class.

many	TRBV20-1	TRBD1	TRBJ2-5	CSALPDRGEETQYF	TGCAGTGCTCTCCCGGACAGGGGAGAAGAGACCCAGTACTTC
.	TRBV24-1	.	TRBJ2-3	CATSDAVGTDTHYF	TGTGCCACCAGTGATGCGGTAGGCACAGATACGCATTACTTT
.	TRBV7-3	.	TRBJ2-3	CASGFSKTDTQYF	TGTGCCAGCGGCTTCAGTAAAACAGATACGCAGTATTTT
many	TRBV18	TRBD1	TRBJ2-7	CASSPGQGSYEQYF	TGTGCCAGCTCACCGGGACAGGGATCCTACGAGCAGTACTTC
many	TRBV2	.	TRBJ2-3	CASSLNPDTQYF	TGTGCCAGCAGCCTGAATCCAGATACGCAGTATTTT
.	TRBV6-1	.	TRBJ2-1	CASSEAHWEWGNEQFF	TGTGCCAGCAGTGAAGCGCATTGGGAGTGGGGCAATGAGCAGTTCTTC
many	TRBV28	.	TRBJ1-3	CASLDLQQHSGNTIYF	TGTGCCAGCCTCGACCTTCAACAACACTCTGGAAACACCATATATTTT
medium-sized	TRBV11-1	TRBD2	TRBJ2-7	CASSLGLAGLYEQYF	TGTGCCAGCAGCTTGGGTCTAGCGGGCCTCTACGAGCAGTACTTC
many	TRBV20-1	.	TRBJ2-7	CSASGAPGGTSYEQYF	TGCAGTGCTAGTGGGGCCCCGGGCGGTACCTCCTACGAGCAGTACTTC
medium-sized	TRBV6-2/TRBV6-3	.	TRBJ1-2	CASSWGSQANYGYTF	TGTGCCAGCAGTTGGGGCAGTCAAGCTAACTATGGCTACACCTTC
many	TRBV20-1	.	TRBJ2-1	CSATPLNEQFF	TGCAGTGCTACTCCCCTAAATGAGCAGTTCTTC
many	TRBV4-1	TRBD1	TRBJ1-4	CASSQASGGWEKLFF	TGCGCCAGCAGCCAAGCATCAGGGGGCTGGGAAAAACTGTTTTTT
once	TRBV20-1	.	TRBJ2-3	CSASGQGGPTDTQYF	TGCAGTGCTAGCGGACAGGGAGGGCCCACAGATACACAGTATTTT
.	TRBV28	TRBD1	TRBJ2-7	CASSLGPGQGSYEQYF	TGTGCCAGCAGTTTGGGACCGGGACAGGGTTCTTACGAGCAGTACTTC
medium-sized	TRBV28	TRBD1	TRBJ2-7	CASSATGTGRHEQYF	TGTGCCAGCAGTGCCACCGGGACAGGGAGACACGAGCAGTACTTC
medium-sized	TRBV6-1	TRBD2	TRBJ2-5	CATGLAGVGETQYF	TGTGCCACGGGACTAGCGGGAGTGGGGGAGACCCAGTACTTC
many	TRBV5-4	TRBD2	TRBJ2-1	CASSNQLAGVGNEQFF	TGTGCCAGCAGCAACCAACTAGCGGGAGTGGGAAATGAGCAGTTCTTC
many	TRBV20-1	TRBD1	TRBJ2-5	CSARDPRTGEFGGQYF	TGCAGTGCTAGAGATCCCCGGACAGGGGAGTTTGGGGGCCAGTACTTC
many	TRBV7-7	.	TRBJ2-1	CASSFGSPGDEQFF	TGTGCTAGCAGCTTTGGGTCCCCTGGGGATGAGCAGTTCTTC
few	TRBV20-1	TRBD2	TRBJ2-5	CSAPRTSGRFLETQYF	TGCAGTGCTCCAAGGACTAGCGGGAGATTTTTAGAGACCCAGTACTTC
many	TRBV3-1	TRBD2	TRBJ2-7	CASSQASGTPYEQYF	TGTGCCAGCAGCCAAGCCAGCGGGACCCCCTACGAGCAGTACTTC
many	TRBV7-3	TRBD2	TRBJ2-3	CASSAGVAVTDTQYF	TGTGCCAGCAGCGCGGGGGTAGCGGTCACAGATACGCAGTATTTT
many	TRBV6-1	TRBD1	TRBJ1-5	CASSVEQGNNQPQHF	TGTGCCAGCAGTGTCGAACAGGGGAACAATCAGCCCCAGCATTTT
medium-sized	TRBV7-9	.	TRBJ2-3	CASSSREANTDTQYF	TGTGCCAGCAGCTCGAGGGAGGCAAACACAGATACGCAGTATTTT
medium-sized	TRBV2	.	TRBJ2-3	CASSVDPGGGQYF	TGTGCCAGCAGCGTCGACCCTGGGGGAGGGCAGTATTTT
medium-sized	TRBV5-1	.	TRBJ1-1	CASCIGGVGTEAFF	TGCGCCAGTTGTATTGGCGGAGTCGGCACTGAAGCTTTCTTT